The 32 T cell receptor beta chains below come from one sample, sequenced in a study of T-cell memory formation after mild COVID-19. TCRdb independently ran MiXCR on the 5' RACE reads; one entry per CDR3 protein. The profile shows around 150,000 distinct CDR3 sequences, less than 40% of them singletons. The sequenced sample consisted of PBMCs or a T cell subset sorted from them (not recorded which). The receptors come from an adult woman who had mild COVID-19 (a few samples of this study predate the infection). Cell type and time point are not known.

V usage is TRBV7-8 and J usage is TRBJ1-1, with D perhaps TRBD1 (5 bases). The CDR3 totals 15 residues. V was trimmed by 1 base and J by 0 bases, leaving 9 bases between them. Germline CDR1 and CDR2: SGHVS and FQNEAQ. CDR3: CASSLVGTVNTEAFF. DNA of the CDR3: TGTGCCAGCAGCTTAGTAGGGACGGTGAACACTGAAGCTTTCTTT.

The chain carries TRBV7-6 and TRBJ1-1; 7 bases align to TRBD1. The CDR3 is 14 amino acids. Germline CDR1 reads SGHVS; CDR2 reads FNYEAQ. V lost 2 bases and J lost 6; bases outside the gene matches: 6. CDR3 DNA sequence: TGTGCCAGCAGCTTACCAGGGGGAGAAGCTGAAGCTTTCTTT. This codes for CASSLPGGEAEAFF.

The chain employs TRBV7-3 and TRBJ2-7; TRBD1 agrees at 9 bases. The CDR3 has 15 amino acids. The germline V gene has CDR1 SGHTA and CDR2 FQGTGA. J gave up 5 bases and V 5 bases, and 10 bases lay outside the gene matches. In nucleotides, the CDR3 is TGTGCCAGCAGCCCGACCGGGACAGGGACACACGAGCAGTACTTC. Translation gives CASSPTGTGTHEQYF. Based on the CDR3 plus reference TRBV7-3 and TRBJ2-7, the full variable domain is GAGVSQTPSNKVTEKGKYVELRCDPISGHTALYWYRQSLGQGPEFLIYFQGTGAADDSGLPNDRFFAVRPEGSVSTLKIQRTERGDSAVYLCASSPTGTGTHEQYFGPGTRLTVT.

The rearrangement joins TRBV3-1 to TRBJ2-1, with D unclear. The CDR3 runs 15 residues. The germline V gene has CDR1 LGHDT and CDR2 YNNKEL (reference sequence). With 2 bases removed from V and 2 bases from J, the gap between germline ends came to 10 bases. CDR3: CASSQSPNTYNEQFF. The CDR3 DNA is TGTGCCAGCAGCCAAAGCCCAAACACCTACAATGAGCAGTTCTTC.

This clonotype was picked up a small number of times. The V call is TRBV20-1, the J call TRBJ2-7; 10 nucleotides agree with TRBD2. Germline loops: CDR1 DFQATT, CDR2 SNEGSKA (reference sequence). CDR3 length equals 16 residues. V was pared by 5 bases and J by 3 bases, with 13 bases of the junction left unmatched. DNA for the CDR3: TGCAGTGCTCGACCTCTACTAGCGGGGATAAACTACGAGCAGTACTTC. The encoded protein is CSARPLLAGINYEQYF.

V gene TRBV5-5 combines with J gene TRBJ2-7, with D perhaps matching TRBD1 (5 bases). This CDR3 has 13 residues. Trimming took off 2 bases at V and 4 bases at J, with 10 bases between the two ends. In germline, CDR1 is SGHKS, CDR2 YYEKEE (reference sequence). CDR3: CASSFDSFYEQYF. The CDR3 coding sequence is TGTGCCAGCAGCTTTGACAGCTTTTACGAGCAGTACTTC.

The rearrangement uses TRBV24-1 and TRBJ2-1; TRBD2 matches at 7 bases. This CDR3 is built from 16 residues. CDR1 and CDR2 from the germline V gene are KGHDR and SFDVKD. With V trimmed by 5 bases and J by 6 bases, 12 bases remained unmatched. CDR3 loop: CATSARSGLAANEQFF. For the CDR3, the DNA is TGTGCCACCAGTGCCAGAAGCGGCCTAGCGGCCAATGAGCAGTTCTTC.

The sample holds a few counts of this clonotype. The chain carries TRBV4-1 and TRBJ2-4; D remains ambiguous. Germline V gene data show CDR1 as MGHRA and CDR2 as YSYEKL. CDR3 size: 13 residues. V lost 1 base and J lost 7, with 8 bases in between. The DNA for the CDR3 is TGCGCCAGCAGCCAAGTCGGCGAGAACATTCAGTACTTC. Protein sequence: CASSQVGENIQYF.

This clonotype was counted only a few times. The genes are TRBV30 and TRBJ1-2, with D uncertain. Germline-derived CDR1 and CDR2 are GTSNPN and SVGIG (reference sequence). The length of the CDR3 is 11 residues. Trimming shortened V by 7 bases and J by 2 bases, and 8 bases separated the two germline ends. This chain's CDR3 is CASGRNYGYTF. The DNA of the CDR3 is TGTGCCTCTGGACGGAACTATGGCTACACCTTC.

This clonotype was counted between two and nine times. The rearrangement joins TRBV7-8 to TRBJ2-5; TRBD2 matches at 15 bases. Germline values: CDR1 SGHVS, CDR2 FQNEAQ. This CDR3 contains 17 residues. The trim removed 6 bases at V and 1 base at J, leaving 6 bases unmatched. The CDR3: CASSLWTSGRGQETQYF. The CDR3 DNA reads TGTGCCAGCAGTTTATGGACTAGCGGGAGGGGCCAAGAGACCCAGTACTTC.

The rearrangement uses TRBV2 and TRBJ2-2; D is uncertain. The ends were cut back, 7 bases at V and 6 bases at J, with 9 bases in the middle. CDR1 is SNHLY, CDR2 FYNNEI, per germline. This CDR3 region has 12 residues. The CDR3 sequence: CASMRGSGELFF. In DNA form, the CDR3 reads TGTGCCAGCATGAGAGGATCCGGGGAGCTGTTTTTT.

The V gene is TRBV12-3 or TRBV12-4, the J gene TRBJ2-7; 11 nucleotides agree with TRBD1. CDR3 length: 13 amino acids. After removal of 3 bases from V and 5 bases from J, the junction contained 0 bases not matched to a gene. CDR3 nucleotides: TGTGCCAGCAGTTTGGGACAGGGGGACGAGCAGTACTTC. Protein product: CASSLGQGDEQYF.

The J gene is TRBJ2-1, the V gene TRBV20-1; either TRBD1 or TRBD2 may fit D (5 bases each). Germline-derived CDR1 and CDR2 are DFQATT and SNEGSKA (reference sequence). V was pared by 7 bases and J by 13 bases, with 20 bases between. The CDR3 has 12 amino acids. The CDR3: CSVAGRIRVQFF. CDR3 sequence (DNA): TGCAGTGTGGCAGGGAGAATCCGGGTCCAGTTCTTC.

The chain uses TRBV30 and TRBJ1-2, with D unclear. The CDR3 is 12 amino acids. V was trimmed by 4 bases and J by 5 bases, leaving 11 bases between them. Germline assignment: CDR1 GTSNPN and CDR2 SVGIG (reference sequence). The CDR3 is CAWIGRWYGYTF. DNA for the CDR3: TGTGCCTGGATCGGAAGATGGTATGGCTACACCTTC.

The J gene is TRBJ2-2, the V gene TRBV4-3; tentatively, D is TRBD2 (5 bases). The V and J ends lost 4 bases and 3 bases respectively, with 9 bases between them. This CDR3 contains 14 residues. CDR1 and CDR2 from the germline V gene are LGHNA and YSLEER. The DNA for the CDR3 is TGCGCCAGCAGCCCCGGACTTCACACCGGGGAGCTGTTTTTT. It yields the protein CASSPGLHTGELFF.

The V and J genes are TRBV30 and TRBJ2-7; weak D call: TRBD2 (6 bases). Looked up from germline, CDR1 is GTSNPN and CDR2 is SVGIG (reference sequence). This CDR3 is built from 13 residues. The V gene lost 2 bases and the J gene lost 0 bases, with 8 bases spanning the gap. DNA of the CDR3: TGTGCCTGGAGTCGGGAGACCTCCTACGAGCAGTACTTC. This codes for CAWSRETSYEQYF.

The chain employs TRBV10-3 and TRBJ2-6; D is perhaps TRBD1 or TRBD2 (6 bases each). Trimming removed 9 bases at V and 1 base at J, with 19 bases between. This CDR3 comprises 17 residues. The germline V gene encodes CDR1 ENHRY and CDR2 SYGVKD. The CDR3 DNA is TGTGCCATTGGCGAGGGGGGAGCGGTTTCTGGGGCCAACGTCCTGACTTTC. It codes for CAIGEGGAVSGANVLTF.

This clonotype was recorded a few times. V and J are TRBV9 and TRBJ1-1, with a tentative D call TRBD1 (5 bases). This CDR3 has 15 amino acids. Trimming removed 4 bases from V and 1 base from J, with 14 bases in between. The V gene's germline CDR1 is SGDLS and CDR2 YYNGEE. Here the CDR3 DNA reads TGTGCCAGCAGCTTGGGGGATCCGGGGAACACTGAAGCTTTCTTT. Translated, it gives CASSLGDPGNTEAFF.

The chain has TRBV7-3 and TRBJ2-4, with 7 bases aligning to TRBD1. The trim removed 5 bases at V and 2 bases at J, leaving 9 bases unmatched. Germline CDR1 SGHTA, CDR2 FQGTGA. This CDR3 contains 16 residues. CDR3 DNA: TGTGCCAGCAGCGCACAGGGGATGGGGACCAAAAACATTCAGTACTTC. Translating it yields CASSAQGMGTKNIQYF.

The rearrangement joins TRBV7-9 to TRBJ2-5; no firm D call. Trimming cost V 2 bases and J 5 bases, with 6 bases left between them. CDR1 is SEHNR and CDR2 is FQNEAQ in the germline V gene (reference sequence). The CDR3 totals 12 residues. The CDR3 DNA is TGTGCCAGCAGCTTATTCTCGGAGACCCAGTACTTC. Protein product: CASSLFSETQYF.

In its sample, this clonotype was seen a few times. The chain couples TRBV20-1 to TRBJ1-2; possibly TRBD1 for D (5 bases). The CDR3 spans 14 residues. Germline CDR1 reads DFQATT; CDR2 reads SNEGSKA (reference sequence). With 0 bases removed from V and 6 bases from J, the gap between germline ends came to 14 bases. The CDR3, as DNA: TGCAGTGCTAGAGATGGGAGGGGCTCGGATGGCTACACCTTC. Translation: CSARDGRGSDGYTF.

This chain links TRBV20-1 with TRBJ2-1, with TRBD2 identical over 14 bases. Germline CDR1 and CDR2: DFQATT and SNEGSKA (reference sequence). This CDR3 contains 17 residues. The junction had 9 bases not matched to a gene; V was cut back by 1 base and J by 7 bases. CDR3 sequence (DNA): TGCAGTGCTAGAGGACTAGCGGGAGGGCCTCGTTGGAATGAGCAGTTCTTC. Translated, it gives CSARGLAGGPRWNEQFF.

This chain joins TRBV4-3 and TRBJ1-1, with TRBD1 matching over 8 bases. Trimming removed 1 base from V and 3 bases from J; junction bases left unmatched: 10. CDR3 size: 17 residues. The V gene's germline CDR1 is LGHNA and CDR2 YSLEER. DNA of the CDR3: TGCGCCAGCAGCCAAGGGAGGACAGGGCGGTGGGACACTGAAGCTTTCTTT. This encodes CASSQGRTGRWDTEAFF.

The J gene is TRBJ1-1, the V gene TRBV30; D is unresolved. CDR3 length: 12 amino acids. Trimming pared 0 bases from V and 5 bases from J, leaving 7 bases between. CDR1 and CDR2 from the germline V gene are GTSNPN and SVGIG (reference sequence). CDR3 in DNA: TGTGCCTGGAGTGTGTCCTGGACTGAAGCTTTCTTT. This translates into CAWSVSWTEAFF.

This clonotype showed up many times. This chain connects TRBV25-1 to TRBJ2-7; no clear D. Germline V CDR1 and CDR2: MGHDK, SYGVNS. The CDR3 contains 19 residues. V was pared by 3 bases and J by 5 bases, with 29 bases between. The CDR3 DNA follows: TGTGCCAGCAGTGACGGTAGGGTCAGTAGAGACCCACCGCTTCACGAGCAGTACTTC. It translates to CASSDGRVSRDPPLHEQYF.

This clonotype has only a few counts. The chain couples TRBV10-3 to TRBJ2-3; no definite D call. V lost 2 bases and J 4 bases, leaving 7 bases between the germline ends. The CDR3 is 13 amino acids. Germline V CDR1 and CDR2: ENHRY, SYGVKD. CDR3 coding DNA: TGTGCCATCAGTGAGGTGTCGGCAGATACGCAGTATTTT. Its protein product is CAISEVSADTQYF.

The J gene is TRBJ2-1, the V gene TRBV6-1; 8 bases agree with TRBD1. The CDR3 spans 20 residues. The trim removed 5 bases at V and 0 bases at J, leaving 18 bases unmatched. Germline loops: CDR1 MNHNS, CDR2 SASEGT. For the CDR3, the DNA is TGTGCCAGCAGTTCCCAGTGGGACAGGCAGGCGATTAGCTCCTACAATGAGCAGTTCTTC. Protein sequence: CASSSQWDRQAISSYNEQFF.

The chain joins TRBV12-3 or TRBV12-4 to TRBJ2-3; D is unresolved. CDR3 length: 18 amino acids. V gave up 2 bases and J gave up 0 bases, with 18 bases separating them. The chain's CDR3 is CASSLIVTDPPSTDTQYF. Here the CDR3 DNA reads TGTGCCAGCAGTTTAATCGTCACCGACCCTCCTAGCACAGATACGCAGTATTTT.

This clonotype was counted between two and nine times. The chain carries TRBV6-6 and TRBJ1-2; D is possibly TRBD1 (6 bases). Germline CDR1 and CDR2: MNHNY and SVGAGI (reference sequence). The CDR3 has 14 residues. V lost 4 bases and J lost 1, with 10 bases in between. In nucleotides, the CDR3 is TGTGCCAGCAGTTCAAACAGGGATAACTATGGCTACACCTTC. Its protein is CASSSNRDNYGYTF.

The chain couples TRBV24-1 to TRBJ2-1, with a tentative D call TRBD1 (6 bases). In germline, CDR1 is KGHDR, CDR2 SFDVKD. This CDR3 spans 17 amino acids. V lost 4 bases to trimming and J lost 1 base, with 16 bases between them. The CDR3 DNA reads TGTGCCACCAGTGACCAGGATAAGGACAGTTCCTACAATGAGCAGTTCTTC. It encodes CATSDQDKDSSYNEQFF.

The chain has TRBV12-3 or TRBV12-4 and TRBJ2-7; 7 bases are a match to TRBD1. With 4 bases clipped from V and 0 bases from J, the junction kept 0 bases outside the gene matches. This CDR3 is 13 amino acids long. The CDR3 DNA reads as TGTGCCAGCAGTTGGGACAGCTCCTACGAGCAGTACTTC. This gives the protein CASSWDSSYEQYF.

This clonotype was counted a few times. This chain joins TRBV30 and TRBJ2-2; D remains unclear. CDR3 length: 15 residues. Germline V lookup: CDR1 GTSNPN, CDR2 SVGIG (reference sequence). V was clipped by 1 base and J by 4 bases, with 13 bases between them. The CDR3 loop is CAWSGWSPATGELFF. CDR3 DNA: TGTGCCTGGAGTGGGTGGTCGCCTGCCACCGGGGAGCTGTTTTTT.